What follows are 21 T cell receptor beta chains derived from one specimen sequenced in a study of Tregs in tolerant kidney transplant recipients. Sequencing used immunoSEQ multiplex PCR; TCRdb keeps in-frame clones, though not all of them. The sample lists 240,000 or so clones, 80% to 85% seen once, with 0.64% in the top ten. The specimen sequenced was CD4+ T cells from blood. The receptors here all came from a human donor in good health.

The V call is TRBV7-2, the J call TRBJ2-1; 9 nucleotides match TRBD2. The V gene's germline CDR1 is SGHTA and CDR2 FQGNSA. This CDR3 contains 16 residues. The ends lost 4 bases at V and 8 bases at J; junction bases unmatched: 12. CDR3: CASSSGLAGYTDEQFF. CDR3 bases: TGTGCCAGCAGCTCGGGACTAGCCGGGTACACAGATGAGCAGTTCTTC. Full variable domain (rest looked up from reference TRBV7-2 and TRBJ2-1): GAGVSQSPSNKVTEKGKDVELRCDPISGHTALYWYRQSLGQGLEFLIYFQGNSAPDKSGLPSDRFSAERTGGSVSTLTIQRTQQEDSAVYLCASSSGLAGYTDEQFFGPGTRLTVL.

This chain connects TRBV2 to TRBJ2-3; unclear D gene. Trimming cost V 7 bases and J 2 bases, with 7 bases left between them. The CDR3 loop spans 12 amino acids. Germline assignment: CDR1 SNHLY and CDR2 FYNNEI. DNA of the CDR3: TGTGCCAGCATAGGTTACACAGATACGCAGTATTTT. Its protein product is CASIGYTDTQYF.

Only one count was recorded for this clone. The J gene is TRBJ1-2, the V gene TRBV28, with a possible D match to TRBD1 (6 bases). The length of the CDR3 is 16 residues. V was clipped by 5 bases and J by 4 bases, with 20 bases between them. Germline V gene sequence: CDR1 MDHEN, CDR2 SYDVKM. The CDR3 spells CASSTVGTGKVYGYTF. The CDR3 coding sequence is TGTGCCAGCAGTACGGTAGGAACAGGGAAGGTCTATGGCTACACCTTC.

The chain combines TRBV7-3 with TRBJ2-1; tentative D call: TRBD2 (6 bases). Germline V gene sequence: CDR1 SGHTA, CDR2 FQGTGA. The V gene lost 5 bases and the J gene lost 7 bases, with 12 bases spanning the gap. The CDR3 loop spans 13 amino acids. In DNA, the CDR3 is TGTGCCAGCAGCCCCGACGGGGGTAATGAGCAGTTCTTC. It encodes CASSPDGGNEQFF.

The chain is built from TRBV30 and TRBJ2-7, with 7 bases fitting TRBD2. CDR3 length: 14 residues. The trim removed 4 bases at V and 2 bases at J, leaving 8 bases unmatched. Looked up from germline, CDR1 is GTSNPN and CDR2 is SVGIG (reference sequence). For the CDR3, the DNA is TGTGCCTGGAAAAGGAGCGGGACTACCTACGAGCAGTACTTC. It yields the protein CAWKRSGTTYEQYF.

This clone was counted a single time. The chain is built from TRBV7-9 and TRBJ2-1, with 8 bases fitting TRBD1. There are 16 residues in the CDR3. CDR1 and CDR2 (germline): SEHNR, FQNEAQ (reference sequence). V shed 5 bases, J shed 7 bases, and the junction held 13 bases outside the gene matches. The DNA of the CDR3 is TGTGCCAGCAGCCCGTCGGACAGGGAACATGAGAATGAGCAGTTCTTC. Translating gives CASSPSDREHENEQFF.

The chain links TRBV9 to TRBJ2-2; TRBD2 matches 8 bases. Germline CDR1 and CDR2: SGDLS and YYNGEE. The V gene end was trimmed by 0 bases and the J gene end by 7 bases; junction bases not matched to a gene: 5. CDR3 length equals 15 residues. The CDR3 spells CASSVGPGGVGELFF. CDR3 DNA sequence: TGTGCCAGCAGCGTAGGCCCGGGAGGGGTCGGGGAGCTGTTTTTT. Using reference TRBV9 and TRBJ2-2 for the parts outside the CDR3, the full variable domain is DSGVTQTPKHLITATGQRVTLRCSPRSGDLSVYWYQQSLDQGLQFLIQYYNGEERAKGNILERFSAQQFPDLHSELNLSSLELGDSALYFCASSVGPGGVGELFFGEGSRLTVL.

The sample holds one count of this clone. V and J are TRBV2 and TRBJ1-1, with TRBD1 as a possible D gene (5 bases). Germline CDR1 and CDR2: SNHLY and FYNNEI. Trimming took off 6 bases at V and 2 bases at J, with 16 bases between the two ends. The CDR3 contains 15 residues. Here the CDR3 DNA reads TGTGCCAGCAGGGCGACAGAGATTTTAAACACTGAAGCTTTCTTT. It encodes CASRATEILNTEAFF.

This chain links TRBV27 with TRBJ2-7; 7 nucleotides match TRBD1. The trim removed 1 base at V and 2 bases at J, leaving 8 bases unmatched. The germline CDR1 and CDR2 sequences are MNHEY and SMNVEV (reference sequence). This CDR3 spans 16 amino acids. CDR3 DNA: TGTGCCAGCAGTTTATGGGACGGGACAGCGACCTACGAGCAGTACTTC. This sequence encodes CASSLWDGTATYEQYF.

The V and J genes are TRBV19 and TRBJ2-1; 7 bases map to TRBD2. Germline lookup yields CDR1 LNHDA and CDR2 SQIVND (reference sequence). The ends lost 8 bases at V and 4 bases at J; junction bases unmatched: 11. The CDR3 spans 15 residues. The CDR3, as DNA: TGTGCCAGTGCAAGGGAGGGTCTCCCGTACAATGAGCAGTTCTTC. Its translation: CASAREGLPYNEQFF.

This clone appeared once. The chain combines TRBV5-1 with TRBJ2-1, with 10 positions matching TRBD1. The V gene end was trimmed by 4 bases and the J gene end by 5 bases; junction bases not matched to a gene: 9. The germline V gene has CDR1 SGHRS and CDR2 YFSETQ. This CDR3 comprises 16 residues. The CDR3 bases are TGCGCCAGCAGCAGCCCCGGGACAGGGGTGGACAATGAGCAGTTCTTC. Amino acids: CASSSPGTGVDNEQFF.

The chain combines TRBV10-3 with TRBJ2-3; 7 nucleotides match TRBD1. The CDR3 consists of 16 residues. J lost 0 bases, V lost 5 bases, and 8 bases had no gene match. The germline gives CDR1 ENHRY, CDR2 SYGVKD. CDR3 coding DNA: TGTGCCATCAGTAGACAGGGTCCCACTAGCACAGATACGCAGTATTTT. As protein: CAISRQGPTSTDTQYF.

This sequence joins TRBV5-1 and TRBJ2-4; the D is unclear. Trimming took 2 bases from V and 2 from J, leaving 14 bases between them. The CDR3 is made up of 16 amino acids. CDR1 is SGHRS and CDR2 is YFSETQ in the germline V gene. CDR3: CASSLSITRPKNIQYF. CDR3 nucleotide sequence: TGCGCCAGCAGCTTATCGATTACTCGTCCCAAAAACATTCAGTACTTC.

The chain links TRBV19 to TRBJ1-2, with 9 positions matching TRBD1. Trimming removed 11 bases from V and 13 bases from J; junction bases left unmatched: 17. CDR1 and CDR2 (germline): LNHDA, SQIVND (reference sequence). CDR3 length: 13 amino acids. CDR3 amino acids: CACSPGQGLYCTF. The CDR3 DNA follows: TGTGCCTGCTCTCCGGGACAGGGCCTTTATTGCACCTTC.

The rearrangement joins TRBV6-6 to TRBJ2-7, with TRBD1 identical over 8 bases. The CDR3 runs to 14 residues. Unmatched junction bases numbered 5, after V lost 4 bases and J lost 3 bases. CDR1 and CDR2 (germline): MNHNY, SVGAGI (reference sequence). The CDR3 DNA reads as TGTGCCAGCAGTTCACAGGGGGGATACTACGAGCAGTACTTC. As protein: CASSSQGGYYEQYF.

The chain couples TRBV29-1 to TRBJ2-2; 8 bases line up with TRBD1. The CDR3 extends over 18 amino acids. V gave up 4 bases and J gave up 6 bases; unmatched junction bases: 19. The germline gives CDR1 SQVTM, CDR2 ANQGSEA. CDR3 in amino acids: CSVVGQGAGIWSAGELFF. CDR3 bases: TGCAGCGTTGTCGGCCAGGGGGCAGGAATTTGGTCCGCCGGGGAGCTGTTTTTT.

The gene calls are TRBV5-1 and TRBJ1-5, with D maybe TRBD1 (6 bases). V dropped 0 bases and J dropped 3 bases, with 13 bases sitting between them. The germline V gene encodes CDR1 SGHRS and CDR2 YFSETQ. The CDR3 contains 16 residues. The CDR3 DNA is TGCGCCAGCAGCTTGGGGGGAACAGGGCCCAATCAGCCCCAGCATTTT. This encodes CASSLGGTGPNQPQHF.

The chain links TRBV7-2 to TRBJ2-7; 9 bases fit TRBD1. After removal of 0 bases from V and 5 bases from J, the junction contained 5 bases not matched to a gene. CDR1 and CDR2 (germline): SGHTA, FQGNSA. The CDR3 runs to 15 residues. The CDR3 protein is CASSLAGTGINEQYF. The CDR3 coding sequence is TGTGCCAGCAGCTTAGCCGGGACAGGGATCAACGAGCAGTACTTC.

This rearrangement joins TRBV4-1 to TRBJ2-2; possibly TRBD2 for D (6 bases). The CDR3 extends over 15 amino acids. V was trimmed by 1 base and J by 4 bases, leaving 10 bases between them. Per germline, CDR1 MGHRA and CDR2 YSYEKL. DNA of the CDR3: TGCGCCAGCAGCCAAGGAGTGGGAGGCACCGGGGAGCTGTTTTTT. Translation: CASSQGVGGTGELFF.

The J gene is TRBJ1-2, the V gene TRBV19, with 7 bases aligning to TRBD1. The germline CDR1 and CDR2 sequences are LNHDA and SQIVND (reference sequence). This CDR3 has 14 residues. V was clipped by 5 bases and J by 4 bases; unmatched bases: 7. The CDR3 DNA is TGTGCCAGTAGTCCGGACAGGTGGGCCTATGGCTACACCTTC. Translated: CASSPDRWAYGYTF.

The rearrangement links TRBV7-9 to TRBJ2-5; TRBD2 matches at 7 bases. The CDR3 contains 14 residues. Per germline, CDR1 SEHNR and CDR2 FQNEAQ (reference sequence). J lost 3 bases, V lost 5 bases, and 6 bases had no gene match. The CDR3 region is CASSPTSVEETQYF. The CDR3 DNA reads TGTGCCAGCAGCCCAACTAGCGTTGAAGAGACCCAGTACTTC.